One and the same sample provided the 5 T cell receptor beta chains below, sequenced in a study of blood T cell repertoires in COVID-19. TCRdb's copy holds only in-frame clones and misses some; the assay was immunoSEQ multiplex PCR. This table has roughly 320,000 clones, 90% appearing once. Sequencing input: PBMCs or T cells enriched from blood (not recorded which). The source of these receptors is a woman in her 30s who had been exposed to COVID-19.

This sequence joins TRBV5-1 and TRBJ2-5, with TRBD2 identical over 7 bases. V shed 2 bases, J shed 5 bases, and the junction held 3 bases outside the gene matches. CDR1 and CDR2 (germline): SGHRS, YFSETQ. The CDR3 is made up of 13 amino acids. Here the CDR3 reads CASSFGAGETQYF. The CDR3, as DNA: TGCGCCAGCAGCTTCGGAGCGGGGGAGACCCAGTACTTC.

This chain uses TRBV5-8 with TRBJ2-3; D perhaps matches TRBD2 (6 bases). CDR1 and CDR2 from the germline V gene are SGHTS and YDEGEE. V dropped 7 bases and J dropped 1 base, with 19 bases sitting between them. CDR3 length: 16 amino acids. In DNA, the CDR3 is TGTGCCAGCTCCCATCCAAGGCGGGATCGCACAGATACGCAGTATTTT. Protein product: CASSHPRRDRTDTQYF.

V and J are TRBV19 and TRBJ2-3; D is unclear. CDR1 and CDR2 (germline): LNHDA, SQIVND (reference sequence). The CDR3 is 13 amino acids. Between the trimmed V and J ends, which lost 5 bases and 2 bases, there was a span of 8 bases. The CDR3 region has the DNA TGTGCCAGTAGTGGTCAGTTCACAGATACGCAGTATTTT. Translation: CASSGQFTDTQYF.

The chain carries TRBV4-3 and TRBJ1-6, with D perhaps TRBD1 (6 bases). This CDR3 spans 15 amino acids. In germline, CDR1 is LGHNA, CDR2 YSLEER. Deletions cut 0 bases from V and 10 bases from J, with 13 bases between. The CDR3 sequence is CASSQDRGTASPLHF. The DNA for the CDR3 is TGCGCCAGCAGCCAAGATAGGGGGACGGCCTCACCCCTCCACTTT.

The chain combines TRBV3-1 (or the pseudogene TRBV3-2) with TRBJ1-6; perhaps TRBD1 as D (6 bases). Germline V gene lookup returns CDR1 LGHDT and CDR2 YNNKEL (reference sequence). CDR3 size: 16 residues. V lost 4 bases to trimming and J lost 7 bases, with 17 bases between them. The CDR3 DNA is TGTGCCAGCAGCCCTCGAGGGGGGGGAGGGAATTCACCCCTCCACTTT. Translation: CASSPRGGGGNSPLHF.